The clone carrying this T cell receptor beta chain was counted between two and nine times. The sample is drawn from a study of blood T cell repertoires in COVID-19. Study-wide context: Acute and convalescent COVID-19 specimens originated in the United States, Italy and Spain. Sources were T cells, B-cell-depleted T cells, or PBMCs; the material itself was cDNA or gDNA.

Original analysis: Researchers report that nucleated cell counts were estimated from reference gene primer amplification. Profiled with immunoSEQ multiplex PCR; TCRdb holds only in-frame clones, not every one. D and trimming come from the DNA, and the V and J calls and clone size come from that table. This sample has around 200,000 clones, with about 90% found just once. The clonotype was recovered from a man younger than 30 with active or convalescent COVID-19. The sequencing sample was made of peripheral blood.

As DNA, the CDR3 is TGTGCCAGCAGCGTAGATCCAGGGGGTGGATCTGAAGCTTTCTTT. Translation gives CASSVDPGGGSEAFF. The genes are TRBV9 and TRBJ1-1; 7 nucleotides match TRBD1. The CDR3 totals 15 residues. Trimming cost V 0 bases and J 6 bases; bases outside gene matches: 8. CDR1 and CDR2 (germline): SGDLS, YYNGEE. Using reference TRBV9 and TRBJ1-1 for the parts outside the CDR3, the full variable domain is DSGVTQTPKHLITATGQRVTLRCSPRSGDLSVYWYQQSLDQGLQFLIQYYNGEERAKGNILERFSAQQFPDLHSELNLSSLELGDSALYFCASSVDPGGGSEAFFGQGTRLTVV.